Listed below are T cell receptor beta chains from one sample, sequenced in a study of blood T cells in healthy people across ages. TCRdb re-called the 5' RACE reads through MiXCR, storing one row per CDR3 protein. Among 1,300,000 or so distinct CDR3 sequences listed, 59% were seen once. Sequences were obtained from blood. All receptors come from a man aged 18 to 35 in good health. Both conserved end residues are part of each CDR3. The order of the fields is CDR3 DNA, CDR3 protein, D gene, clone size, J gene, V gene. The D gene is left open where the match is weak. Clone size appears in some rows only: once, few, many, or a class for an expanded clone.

TGCAGCGTTGAAGATCAGGAGGGAGCGGGGAGCTCCTACGAGCAGTACTTC | CSVEDQEGAGSSYEQYF | TRBD2 | few | TRBJ2-7 | TRBV29-1
TGCGCCAGCAGCCAAGATCAGGGGACCCACTACGAGCAGTACTTC | CASSQDQGTHYEQYF | NA | NA | TRBJ2-7 | TRBV4-3
TGTGCCAGCAGCGCCGGGACATACTCCTACGAGCAGTACTTC | CASSAGTYSYEQYF | NA | NA | TRBJ2-7 | TRBV7-2
TGTGCCAGCAGTTCTCCAGGTGGCTACACCTTC | CASSSPGGYTF | NA | few | TRBJ1-2 | TRBV28
TGTGCCAGCAGCTTACGTCGGACCGGGACAGGTATTGCCTACACCTTC | CASSLRRTGTGIAYTF | TRBD1 | NA | TRBJ1-2 | TRBV7-9
TGTGCCAGCACCCGGGACCGCACCGGGGAGCTGTTTTTT | CASTRDRTGELFF | NA | NA | TRBJ2-2 | TRBV21-1
TGTGCCAGCAGCCTCATAGCCGCTGAAGCTTTCTTT | CASSLIAAEAFF | NA | NA | TRBJ1-1 | TRBV7-9
TGCAGCGTTGAGGGGGGCGGGCTGGCCAAAAACATTCAGTACTTC | CSVEGGGLAKNIQYF | NA | NA | TRBJ2-4 | TRBV29-1
TGCAGTGCTAGAGATTGGGGTGCCAGCGCCCCCACAGATACGCAGTATTTT | CSARDWGASAPTDTQYF | NA | NA | TRBJ2-3 | TRBV20-1
TGCGCCAGCGAGTTAGGACAGGGGGCAAGGGAGCAGTTCTTC | CASELGQGAREQFF | TRBD1 | few | TRBJ2-1 | TRBV4-1
TGTGCCAGCAGCTTCCCCCAGGGCCACTCCTACGAGCAGTACTTC | CASSFPQGHSYEQYF | NA | NA | TRBJ2-7 | TRBV7-2